The 9 T cell receptor beta chains reported below all come from one sample, sequenced in a study of Graves' ophthalmopathy and Graves' hyperthyroidism. Amplifying from RNA transcripts, the study obtained TCR beta CDR3 regions. An initial RT-PCR round employing HTBI primers preceded a second-round multiplex PCR. Using its own MiXCR run on the multiplex PCR reads, TCRdb lists one record per CDR3 protein. The sample holds a few hundred thousand distinct CDR3 sequences, 15% to 20% seen once. Sequencing was carried out using peripheral blood. The receptors were sampled from an adult woman with stable Graves' hyperthyroidism.

This clonotype came up many times. The rearrangement joins TRBV5-6 to TRBJ2-7, with D tentatively TRBD2 (6 bases). Germline assignment: CDR1 SGHDT and CDR2 YYEEEE. With 4 bases removed from V and 3 bases from J, the gap between germline ends came to 17 bases. This CDR3 has 15 amino acids. In DNA form, the CDR3 reads TGTGCCAGCAGCCAAGGGCGGGACTCGTACTACGAGCAGTACTTC. Amino acids: CASSQGRDSYYEQYF.

Many counts were recorded for this clonotype. V gene TRBV6-5 combines with J gene TRBJ1-3; D unresolved. Trimming cost V 8 bases and J 0 bases, with 14 bases left between them. This CDR3 contains 15 residues. Germline lookup yields CDR1 MNHEY and CDR2 SVGAGI. Here the CDR3 DNA reads TGTGCCAGCGTCTCCCGTACCATCTCTGGAAACACCATATATTTT. Its protein product is CASVSRTISGNTIYF.

This clonotype was counted many times. This chain connects TRBV20-1 to TRBJ2-7; TRBD1 is a possible D gene (6 bases). The ends were cut back, 2 bases at V and 4 bases at J, with 12 bases in the middle. Germline lookup yields CDR1 DFQATT and CDR2 SNEGSKA (reference sequence). This CDR3 has 13 residues. Here the CDR3 reads CSARTQGKYEQYF. In DNA, the CDR3 is TGCAGTGCTAGAACTCAGGGGAAGTACGAGCAGTACTTC.

This clonotype was seen ten or more times. The chain links TRBV7-2 to TRBJ1-5; D is ambiguous. The germline V and J ends were trimmed by 5 bases and 7 bases, with 18 bases remaining between them. CDR1 is SGHTA, CDR2 FQGNSA, per germline. There are 15 residues in the CDR3. Here the CDR3 DNA reads TGTGCCAGCAGCCCCGCGGGCGGGGTTCGACAGCCCCAGCATTTT. It codes for CASSPAGGVRQPQHF.

This clonotype was seen at least ten times. The rearrangement links TRBV28 to TRBJ2-5; possibly TRBD2 for D (7 bases). Germline V gives CDR1 MDHEN, CDR2 SYDVKM. The V end lost 8 bases, the J end lost 4 bases, and 17 bases lay between the germline ends. The CDR3 is made up of 14 amino acids. CDR3 coding DNA: TGTGCCAGCCGGCTTGGGGGGGCGGGAGAGACCCAGTACTTC. Encoded protein: CASRLGGAGETQYF.

The sample holds a few counts of this clonotype. V is TRBV7-9 and J is TRBJ1-2, with unresolved D. The germline V gene encodes CDR1 SEHNR and CDR2 FQNEAQ (reference sequence). The length of the CDR3 is 15 residues. The ends were cut back, 1 base at V and 4 bases at J, with 13 bases in the middle. The CDR3: CASSLGSTWGYGYTF. The CDR3 DNA sequence: TGTGCCAGCAGCTTAGGGTCCACCTGGGGCTATGGCTACACCTTC.

V gene TRBV6-5 combines with J gene TRBJ2-2, with 8 positions matching TRBD2. Germline trimming cut 0 bases from V and 7 bases from J; bases unmatched to any gene: 10. Germline loops: CDR1 MNHEY, CDR2 SVGAGI. The CDR3 covers 17 residues. CDR3 residues: CASSYSKFAGGRGELFF. CDR3 nucleotides: TGTGCCAGCAGTTACTCGAAATTTGCGGGAGGTCGCGGGGAGCTGTTTTTT.

This clonotype was recorded at least ten times. V and J are TRBV30 and TRBJ2-7, with no clear D. The V gene lost 5 bases and the J gene lost 3 bases, with 14 bases spanning the gap. The germline CDR1 and CDR2 sequences are GTSNPN and SVGIG (reference sequence). This CDR3 is 13 amino acids long. In DNA, the CDR3 is TGTGCCTGGGGGATAGGGCTTGGCTACGAGCAGTACTTC. Its protein is CAWGIGLGYEQYF.

V and J are TRBV12-3 or TRBV12-4 and TRBJ2-5, with 9 positions matching TRBD1. There are 15 residues in the CDR3. Trimming took 5 bases from V and 4 from J; bases not matched to a gene: 8. CDR3 coding DNA: TGTGCCAGCAGTCCCCACCGGACAGGGGTAGAGACCCAGTACTTC. This translates into CASSPHRTGVETQYF.